This T cell receptor beta chain was observed in a study of shared clonotypes between healthy human individuals. About the study: Donors consisted of a couple of women and a few men between 18 and 49. General study points: As a rule, naive subsets had a larger estimated richness than memory subsets.

The assay was carried out at the deep level. Assay: immunoSEQ multiplex PCR; the TCRdb copy retains only in-frame clones and omits some. The sample lists about 2 million clones, roughly 94% occurring once. Comments on this clone: Its target is not known.

Per the germline V gene, CDR1 is KGHSH and CDR2 is LQKENI. V was pared by 2 bases and J by 5 bases, with 1 base between. There are 10 residues in the CDR3. The clonotype comes from a man younger than 30 in good health. The V call is TRBV18, the J call TRBJ2-7; D remains ambiguous. Specimen: naive CD4+ T cells sorted from blood. Regarding subset: CD45RA+ positively selected. CDR3 sequence reads: CASSPNEQYF. The CDR3 coding sequence is TGTGCCAGCTCACCAAACGAGCAGTACTTC.